This T cell receptor (beta chain) was captured in a study of naive and memory T cell subsets. General study results and limits: Especially in CD8 cells, naive repertoires contained a few larger clonotypes, possibly CD45RA-re-expressing memory cells. Gini index rose across naive, CM, EM and EMRA in CD4 and CD8. Between naive and memory subsets, TCR abundance power law exponents differed.

The beta constant-region primer was an equimolar mix of two oligonucleotides covering TRBC1 and TRBC2. Four rounds of PCR amplified the ligated cDNA using nested alpha and beta constant-region primers plus SP2. TCRdb redid the calling of the UMI-ligation and nested PCR reads with MiXCR, one entry per CDR3 protein. The sample yields 150,000 or so distinct CDR3 sequences, roughly 20% seen once. The CDR3 loop spans 14 amino acids. From germline, CDR1 is SQVTM and CDR2 ANQGSEA. The trim removed 5 bases at V and 0 bases at J, leaving 4 bases unmatched. Alpha and beta libraries were amplified separately from the second PCR onward. CMV status came from CD4+ T cell IFNgamma after overnight CMV lysate stimulation of fresh PBMCs. For this clonotype: No antigen is known for it.

The chain combines TRBV29-1 with TRBJ2-3, with 8 bases aligning to TRBD2. The sequence derives from a human donor in good health. The sequencing input was naive CD4+ T cells from blood. The CDR3 loop is CSVSGGGSTDTQYF. In DNA form, the CDR3 reads TGCAGCGTTTCCGGCGGGGGGAGCACAGATACGCAGTATTTT.